Detailed here is one T cell receptor (beta chain). The sample originates from a study of blood T cell repertoires in COVID-19. Overall study context: Italy, Spain and the United States were the sources of the convalescent and acute COVID-19 samples. Nucleic acid was either cDNA or gDNA, and it came from T cells, B-cell-depleted T cells, or PBMCs.

In the original analysis: Amplification with reference gene primers provided the estimates of nucleated cell counts. Clones were sequenced by immunoSEQ multiplex PCR, and TCRdb holds only the in-frame ones, with some missing. That table furnishes V, J and clone size, whereas the DNA furnished D and trimming. Of tens of thousands of clones listed, 70% to 80% are singletons. From germline, CDR1 is KGHDR and CDR2 SFDVKD. The CDR3 runs to 14 residues. V lost 9 bases to trimming and J lost 5 bases, with 18 bases between them. The chain combines TRBV24-1 with TRBJ2-5; D perhaps matches TRBD1 (5 bases). The sample comprised peripheral blood. The TCR was taken from a human donor in a cohort sampled during active COVID-19. The CDR3 is CATQPSGALETQYF. CDR3 bases: TGTGCCACCCAGCCAAGTGGGGCCTTGGAGACCCAGTACTTC.